The present entry profiles one T cell receptor beta chain with its context. In this sample, this clonotype turned up a few times. Its antigen is unknown. No qualities accompany the bases; no much larger clone lies one base away. Library preparation employed multiplex PCR. The instrument given in TCRdb is Illumina HiSeq 4000. To build TCR beta libraries, CDR3 regions were amplified by Arm-PCR using iRepertoire HTBI primers. PCR products were gel purified before sequencing. The paper's processing steps were these. Gene usage analysis of CDR3 amino acid clonotypes used the 50 to 70 TRBV and 12 to 15 TRBJ segments found across samples. COPE and FqMerger were used to merge filtered high-quality paired reads into contigs. BLAST was used to align contigs to IMGT TRBV, TRBD and TRBJ reference genes, and CDR3 was defined according to IMGT. Clonotypes above 0.1% frequency were classified as highly expanded clones. Repertoire diversity was measured by Shannon entropy, and V-J evenness by the Gini coefficient. A clonotype was considered public if more than one individual shared it. Starting from the raw public reads, TCRdb applied fastp trimming at Q25, assembled clones with MiXCR and retained in-frame beta chains. Under each unique CDR3 protein, matching rows form one entry showing the most common genes and DNA. The V and J calls come from TCRdb's annotation, not from the publication. This sample holds approximately 350,000 distinct CDR3 sequences; roughly 25% were observed only once. The ten largest clones take up roughly a quarter of the sample.

This specimen comes from a study of regulatory T cells in long-lasting Graves disease (dated by TCRdb to the early 2020s). Some background on the complete study: Persistent Graves' disease was defined as antithyroid drug treatment for over 5 years with persistently positive TSH receptor autoantibodies. Peripheral blood TCR sequencing and RNA sequencing compared persistent Graves' disease patients with newly diagnosed Graves' disease patients. The study was conducted in China and was registered as a clinical trial. A total of 35 or so samples were covered by TCR sequencing, comprising some 13 persistent and around 20 newly diagnosed Graves' disease patients. Antithyroid drugs had been taken for approximately 9.7 years on average by persistent Graves' disease patients in the clinical cohort. Results and caveats for the whole study, not just this receptor: The small sample size was acknowledged by the authors as a limitation that may reduce accuracy. Patients with persistent disease shared more public clonotypes (approximately 2,500) than newly diagnosed patients did (about 970). Persistent disease showed preferential use of TRBV28, TRBJ1-2 and TRBJ2-5, whereas newly diagnosed disease favored TRBV20-1 and TRBJ2-1. Lower TCR Shannon entropy and fewer highly expanded clones were observed in persistent Graves' disease patients than in newly diagnosed patients, which suggested clonal expansion. Peripheral blood alone was examined, since thyroid tissue, which constituted the primary lesion, could not be accessed. Only the TCR beta chain was sequenced and analyzed.

The time point label, as the study defines it: persistent/refractory GD, antithyroid drugs over 5 years with positive TRAb. RNA was extracted from PBMCs in TRIzol for both TCR sequencing and RNA sequencing. Graves' disease was diagnosed according to American Thyroid Association guidelines. Recruitment of patients was carried out at an endocrinology department in Xi'an, China. Each patient gave roughly 8.4 milliliters of peripheral blood, collected in an EDTA anticoagulant tube. Ficoll Paque Plus density gradient separation was used to isolate PBMCs, and no further T cell sorting was done. RNA quality was checked with an Agilent 2100 Bioanalyzer and agarose gel, and concentration with a NanoDrop 2000. The V end loses 6 bases and the J end loses 9 bases, and a stretch of 9 bases separates them. The CDR3, from cysteine to phenylalanine, totals 11 residues. This entry keeps only the CDR3 DNA: 33 bases, framed from base 1. According to the germline V gene, CDR1 reads SNHLY and CDR2 reads FYNNEI.

The rearrangement joined TRBV2 to TRBJ2-1; a tentative D match to TRBD2 spans 5 bases. Sequencing was performed on peripheral blood mononuclear cells (PBMCs), taken when the disease was refractory, from a patient treated with antithyroid drugs. This clonotype was sampled from a woman aged 40 to 50 with Graves disease. Donor details come from another sample of the same person, matched by shared clones. Here is the DNA: TGTGCCAGCAGCTTAGCGATTGAGCAGTTCTTC. It translates as CASSLAIEQFF.